The sequence of this T cell receptor beta chain was determined in a study of monozygotic twins with inflammatory bowel disease. Study results and caveats: Evidence did not back any single strong signal or clonotype linked to IBD. IBD patients share fewer clonotypes with other people than healthy twins do, especially with disease activity.

A remark on this clonotype: Its target is unknown.

After re-calling the 5' RACE reads, TCRdb lists one entry per CDR3 protein, DNA absent. Found here are 150,000 to 200,000 distinct CDR3 sequences; the top ten clones hold roughly 7.4%. The CDR3 length is 14 residues. The germline CDR1 and CDR2 sequences are DFQATT and SNEGSKA (reference sequence). This chain connects TRBV20-1 to TRBJ1-2; TCRdb names TRBD1, which stays unverified in the absence of DNA. Source material: blood. The receptor was derived from a human donor with ulcerative colitis or Crohn's disease, or a healthy co-twin of an affected twin (not recorded which). The CDR3 protein is CSGRGTGLNYGYTF.